Listed below are T cell receptor beta chains from one sample, sequenced in a study of blood T cells in healthy people across ages. TCRdb called the 5' RACE reads again in MiXCR, with one record for every CDR3 protein. The data contain 1.5 million to 2 million distinct CDR3 sequences, roughly 52% of them singletons. Source material: blood. The receptor set was obtained from a woman between 35 and 50 years old in good health. The CDR3 runs from the conserved cysteine through the conserved F or W. D genes are given only for firm matches. A clone size is listed for some rows: how often the clone was seen (once, few, many), or a class if it is expanded.

V gene	clone size	J gene	D gene	CDR3 protein	CDR3 DNA
TRBV27	-	TRBJ1-2	TRBD1	CASSPGQGWDSNYGYTF	TGTGCCAGCAGTCCAGGACAGGGTTGGGACTCTAACTATGGCTACACCTTC
TRBV29-1	-	TRBJ2-1	-	CSVESVRFNEQFF	TGCAGCGTTGAATCAGTACGGTTCAATGAGCAGTTCTTC
TRBV6-2/TRBV6-3	-	TRBJ2-3	-	CASTSRPEPPTDTQYF	TGTGCCAGCACCTCCAGGCCCGAACCTCCCACAGATACGCAGTATTTT
TRBV6-4	few	TRBJ2-1	TRBD2	CASSESFGYSSGASYNEQFF	TGTGCCAGCAGTGAATCTTTTGGGTATTCTAGCGGGGCATCCTACAATGAGCAGTTCTTC
TRBV11-2	many	TRBJ2-5	-	CASSWRETQYF	TGTGCCAGCAGCTGGCGGGAGACCCAGTACTTC
TRBV4-1	once	TRBJ2-7	-	CASSQETDGTFTYEQYF	TGCGCCAGCAGCCAAGAGACTGACGGTACCTTTACCTACGAGCAGTACTTC
TRBV12-3/TRBV12-4	few	TRBJ1-5	-	CASMLQLDQPQHF	TGTGCCAGCATGTTACAGTTAGATCAGCCCCAGCATTTT
TRBV6-5	-	TRBJ2-5	TRBD2	CASRSTSGGYNEQYF	TGTGCCAGCAGGTCGACTAGCGGGGGGTACAATGAGCAGTACTTC
TRBV5-4	few	TRBJ2-3	TRBD2	CASSLARLAGFTDTQYF	TGTGCCAGCAGCTTGGCTCGACTAGCGGGGTTCACAGATACGCAGTATTTT
TRBV2	few	TRBJ2-6	-	CASSEFRLRDSGANVLTF	TGTGCCAGCAGTGAATTTCGACTACGTGACTCTGGGGCCAACGTCCTGACTTTC
TRBV11-2	-	TRBJ2-1	TRBD2	CASSLGLAGVPSYNEQFF	TGTGCCAGCAGCTTAGGACTAGCTGGGGTCCCGTCCTACAATGAGCAGTTCTTC
TRBV4-1	-	TRBJ1-2	-	CAGTPGLGANYGYTF	TGCGCCGGCACCCCGGGACTGGGAGCTAACTATGGCTACACCTTC
TRBV12-3/TRBV12-4	-	TRBJ2-3	-	CASSFDALGGTTDTQYF	TGTGCCAGCAGTTTCGATGCACTAGGAGGGACCACAGATACGCAGTATTTT
TRBV11-3	-	TRBJ2-5	-	CASSLGGELAAQYF	TGTGCCAGCAGCTTAGGGGGCGAACTCGCGGCCCAGTACTTC
TRBV24-1	-	TRBJ2-1	-	CATSERGFYNEQFF	TGTGCCACCAGTGAACGGGGCTTCTACAATGAGCAGTTCTTC
TRBV9	-	TRBJ2-3	TRBD1	CASSERQGELSDTQYF	TGTGCCAGCAGCGAGAGACAGGGGGAGTTATCAGATACGCAGTATTTT
TRBV6-2/TRBV6-3	-	TRBJ2-7	-	CASSYPVGIYEQYF	TGTGCCAGCAGTTACCCCGTGGGGATCTACGAGCAGTACTTC
TRBV7-2	-	TRBJ1-2	TRBD1	CASSFTGAGSYGYTF	TGTGCCAGCAGCTTTACAGGGGCTGGATCCTATGGCTACACCTTC
TRBV28	few	TRBJ2-7	-	CASHSDSYEQYF	TGTGCCAGCCACAGCGACTCCTACGAGCAGTACTTC
TRBV6-5	-	TRBJ1-2	-	CASSRDGTSNYGYTF	TGTGCCAGCAGCCGTGACGGGACGTCCAACTATGGCTACACCTTC
TRBV2	-	TRBJ2-7	-	CASEFYQGEQYF	TGTGCCAGCGAATTCTACCAAGGCGAGCAGTACTTC
TRBV4-1	few	TRBJ2-3	-	CASSQGVPRTDTQYF	TGCGCCAGCAGCCAAGGTGTTCCTAGAACAGATACGCAGTATTTT
TRBV5-3	-	TRBJ2-7	TRBD1	CARSLGTGFYEQYF	TGTGCCAGAAGCTTGGGGACAGGGTTCTACGAGCAGTACTTC
TRBV27	few	TRBJ2-1	-	CASTISVGGSDEQFF	TGTGCCAGCACCATAAGTGTCGGGGGTAGCGATGAGCAGTTCTTC
TRBV11-1	-	TRBJ2-1	TRBD2	CATKKSGGPLEQFF	TGTGCCACTAAGAAGAGCGGGGGGCCTCTTGAGCAGTTCTTC
TRBV27	-	TRBJ1-5	-	CASSLTSDSNQPQHF	TGTGCCAGCAGTTTAACATCCGATAGCAATCAGCCCCAGCATTTT
TRBV29-1	few	TRBJ1-2	-	CSVEERNNYGYTF	TGCAGCGTTGAAGAACGGAATAACTATGGCTACACCTTC
TRBV20-1	few	TRBJ2-5	TRBD2	CSATVAGGPWETQYF	TGCAGTGCTACCGTAGCGGGGGGCCCCTGGGAGACCCAGTACTTC
TRBV20-1	few	TRBJ2-3	TRBD1	CSAGDRGWTDTQYF	TGCAGTGCCGGGGACAGGGGGTGGACAGATACGCAGTATTTT
TRBV6-1	-	TRBJ2-2	-	CASSEFQVGELFF	TGTGCCAGCAGTGAATTTCAGGTCGGGGAGCTGTTTTTT
TRBV29-1	once	TRBJ1-1	TRBD1	CSVTGDTEAFF	TGCAGCGTCACAGGGGATACTGAAGCTTTCTTT
TRBV20-1	few	TRBJ2-5	TRBD2	CSARDPGGGQETQYF	TGCAGTGCTAGAGACCCCGGGGGGGGCCAAGAGACCCAGTACTTC
TRBV10-3	-	TRBJ1-1	-	CAIRPGVTANTEAFF	TGTGCCATCAGGCCCGGAGTGACGGCTAACACTGAAGCTTTCTTT
TRBV3-1	-	TRBJ2-3	-	CASSQSPGQTDTQYF	TGTGCCAGCAGCCAATCCCCTGGACAGACAGATACGCAGTATTTT
TRBV7-6	-	TRBJ2-1	-	CASSLSRAYNEQFF	TGTGCCAGCAGCTTATCGCGGGCCTACAATGAGCAGTTCTTC
TRBV27	few	TRBJ2-5	-	CASSSFKVQETQYF	TGTGCCAGCAGTTCTTTTAAGGTCCAAGAGACCCAGTACTTC
TRBV7-9	-	TRBJ1-5	-	CASSFDMDQPQHF	TGTGCCAGCAGCTTTGACATGGATCAGCCCCAGCATTTT
TRBV7-9	-	TRBJ1-2	TRBD1	CASSLNSPGQGDGYTF	TGTGCCAGCAGCTTAAACAGCCCGGGACAGGGGGACGGCTACACCTTC
TRBV10-1	-	TRBJ2-5	TRBD2	CASSESGGIGEQYF	TGCGCCAGCAGTGAGTCCGGGGGGATTGGTGAGCAGTACTTC
TRBV4-3	-	TRBJ2-7	TRBD1	CASSQGWTGGYEQYF	TGCGCCAGCAGCCAAGGTTGGACAGGGGGCTACGAGCAGTACTTC
TRBV19	-	TRBJ2-5	-	CASSPPGVNYNEQYF	TGTGCCAGTAGTCCCCCGGGGGTGAATTACAATGAGCAGTACTTC
TRBV9	-	TRBJ2-5	-	CASSEWFGAQETQYF	TGTGCCAGCAGCGAGTGGTTTGGCGCCCAAGAGACCCAGTACTTC
TRBV10-3	once	TRBJ1-1	-	CAISEEGPGGYTEAFF	TGTGCCATCAGTGAAGAGGGACCCGGAGGGTACACTGAAGCTTTCTTT
TRBV20-1	-	TRBJ1-2	TRBD1	CSARDRAFGYTF	TGCAGTGCTAGGGACAGGGCCTTTGGCTACACCTTC
TRBV9	-	TRBJ2-1	-	CASSTRGQLQETQFF	TGTGCCAGCAGCACTCGTGGACAGTTACAAGAGACCCAGTTCTTC